This is a list of T cell receptor beta chains from one sample in a study of neoadjuvant anti-PD-1 for oral cavity cancer. The method was immunoSEQ multiplex PCR; TCRdb's version includes in-frame clones alone and lacks a portion of them. The sample yields approximately 14,000 clones, around 70% seen once. The material sequenced was PBMCs, taken before nivolumab (anti-PD-1) treatment. Receptor source: a person aged 35-80 years with oral cavity squamous cell carcinoma. Each CDR3 is given with its conserved first and last residue.

cdr3_aa,j_call,v_call
CASSPTLDSTDTQYF,TRBJ2-3,TRBV18
CASSTQGAGGNEQFF,TRBJ2-1,TRBV11-1
CASSLSLVQGEQYF,TRBJ2-7,TRBV27
CASSLPGTGLYNEQFF,TRBJ2-1,TRBV5-6
CASRREWTGELFF,TRBJ2-2,TRBV5-1
CASSSGLAGGFSEQFF,TRBJ2-1,TRBV7-3
CASSLGRRAAKSYEQYF,TRBJ2-7,TRBV5-1
CASRPTGAHGYTF,TRBJ1-2,TRBV6-1
CASSVVETGLHGYTF,TRBJ1-2,TRBV9
CASSEFGTLAKKLFF,TRBJ1-4,TRBV6-1
CAWSAPDGVKNIQYF,TRBJ2-4,TRBV30
CASAGTVGADTQYF,TRBJ2-3,TRBV5-1
CASSLTSGQETQYF,TRBJ2-5,TRBV5-1
CASSLDGHSGRAPDTQYF,TRBJ2-3,TRBV7-9
CASSGRFDEQFF,TRBJ2-1,TRBV25-1
CASSLGLGMTFF,TRBJ1-1,TRBV7-3
CATERGLAGGNEQFF,TRBJ2-1,TRBV10-3
CARRNTEAFF,TRBJ1-1,TRBV12-5
CASSSRTGGNQPQHF,TRBJ1-5,TRBV6-5